This section outlines one T cell receptor (beta chain) sequence together with its context. Its recognized antigen is unknown. Qualities for individual bases were not recorded, and no much larger clone is one base off. Within the sample, other DNA sequences also encode this same CDR3. The meaning of the sample's treatment or condition label: roughly 20 received Ad26.COV2.S at low or high dose, single or two shots; several received placebo; per-sample allocation not given. For vaccine and placebo recipients, the sequenced repertoires came from samples collected on day 63 after the first injection. Between 29 July and 7 August 2020, Cohort 1b enrolled some 25 adults aged 18-55 years at one site in Boston, USA. Ad26.COV2.S was a replication-incompetent adenovirus type 26 vector that expressed a prefusion-stabilized SARS-CoV-2 spike protein derived from the original Wuhan strain. This sample was taken from a study of Ad26.COV2.S vaccination and SARS-CoV-2 variants (dated by TCRdb to 2020 to 2023). At the level of the whole study: Vaccine-arm donors were drawn from COV1001, a multicentre, randomized, double-blind, placebo-controlled phase I-IIa trial of Ad26.COV2.S in healthy adults. Ad26.COV2.S was given intramuscularly at 5x10^10 or 1x10^11 viral particles, as a single shot or as two shots 56 days apart. TCRbeta repertoire sequencing served as the tool for gauging how specific and how broad the SARS-CoV-2-reactive T cell receptors were following Ad26.COV2.S vaccination. A total of 32 samples were included in the TCR-sequenced set, comprising roughly 19 Ad26.COV2.S vaccine recipients, 5 placebo recipients and 8 SARS-CoV-2 convalescent individuals. Trial participants were randomized into five groups of five, in which low-dose or high-dose Ad26.COV2.S was given once or twice, or placebo was given on both occasions. Investigators did not know the trial group allocation while performing experiments and assessing outcomes.

The immunoSEQ Assay was the method used to sequence TCRbeta CDR3 regions. After extraction, genomic DNA underwent amplification by bias-controlled multiplex PCR, followed by high-throughput sequencing. On the study's bioinformatics: Collapsing and filtering of sequences were performed to quantify the absolute abundance of each unique TCRbeta CDR3 region. Usable DNA was measured by amplifying reference genes present in all nucleated cells, and TCRbeta template counts were normalized to that usable DNA to estimate T cell fraction. Repertoire TCRs were annotated as SARS-CoV-2-specific when V gene, CDR3 amino acid sequence and J gene were exactly matched to a known reactive TCR set. The reference SARS-CoV-2 TCR set came from MIRA and was filtered for enrichment in COVID-19-positive ImmuneCODE repertoires, removing public or cross-reactive TCRs. Using the MIRA antigens, annotated TCRs were further analysed by specific ORF or by position within an ORF. Breadth was defined as annotated unique rearrangements over total unique productive rearrangements; depth was the summed frequency of those rearrangements. Two-sided Wilcoxon rank-sum tests were applied when comparing TCR breadth between groups. This is the immuneACCESS table as TCRdb keeps it, with only in-frame sequences that have V and J called. A part of the clones is gone; compared with another copy, unresolved V genes explain less than half, and the rest is unexplained. V and J calls and clone size are copied from that table; D and trimming were computed from the DNA. This sample lists more than 300,000 clones; 88% were detected once. Around 6.4% of the sample lies in the top ten.

The paper's findings and limits, for the study overall: Compared with placebo recipients, Ad26.COV2.S recipients showed higher spike-specific TCR breadth (P = 0.0014). Vaccine and placebo recipients had similar non-spike TCR breadth, a finding consistent with the vaccine containing only spike. Comparing responses between vaccine doses or regimens was not something the study was powered to do. After vaccination, substantial breadth of spike-specific CD8+ and CD4+ T cell responses was reported. The authors noted that the TCR breadth and depth analyses may have underestimated total T cell responses.

Sequencing was performed on peripheral blood, taken in a trial of Ad26.COV2.S vaccine versus placebo. The TCR originated in a person aged 18-65 years who received the Ad26.COV2.S COVID-19 vaccine or a placebo.

In nucleotide form, the sequence is TGTGCCAGCATTCGCGGCTCTGGAAACACCATATATTTT. This yields the protein CASIRGSGNTIYF. Recombination joined TRBV6-5 with TRBJ1-3, with the D segment identity uncertain. Deletion took 7 bases off V and 0 bases off J, with a span of 7 bases between the germline ends. The germline V gene encodes CDR1 MNHEY and CDR2 SVGAGI. Measured from the cysteine to the phenylalanine, the CDR3 is 13 residues long. Just CDR3 DNA is preserved here, 39 bases in frame from base 1.